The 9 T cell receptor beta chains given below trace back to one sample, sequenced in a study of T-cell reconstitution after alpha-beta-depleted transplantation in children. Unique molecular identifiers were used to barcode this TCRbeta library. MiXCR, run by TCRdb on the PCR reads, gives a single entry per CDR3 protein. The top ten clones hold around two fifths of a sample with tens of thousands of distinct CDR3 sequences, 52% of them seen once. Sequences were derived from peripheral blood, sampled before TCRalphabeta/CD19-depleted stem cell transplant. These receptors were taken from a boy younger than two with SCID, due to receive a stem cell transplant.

CDR3 coding DNA: TGCAGTGCTAGAGAGCCGTTCCAAGAGACCCAGTACTTC. It specifies CSAREPFQETQYF. The V gene is TRBV20-1, the J gene TRBJ2-5, with no clear D. CDR3 size: 13 residues. Per the germline V gene, CDR1 is DFQATT and CDR2 is SNEGSKA (reference sequence). The V gene lost 0 bases and the J gene lost 1 base, with 6 bases spanning the gap.

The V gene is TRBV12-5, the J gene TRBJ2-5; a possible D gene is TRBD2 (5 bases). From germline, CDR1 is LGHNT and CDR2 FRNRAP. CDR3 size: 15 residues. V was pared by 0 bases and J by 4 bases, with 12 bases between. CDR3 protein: CASGLVRAVGETQYF. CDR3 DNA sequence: TGTGCTAGTGGTTTGGTACGAGCGGTAGGAGAGACCCAGTACTTC. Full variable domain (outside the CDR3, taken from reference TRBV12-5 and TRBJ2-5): DARVTQTPRHKVTEMGQEVTMRCQPILGHNTVFWYRQTMMQGLELLAYFRNRAPLDDSGMPKDRFSAEMPDATLATLKIQPSEPRDSAVYFCASGLVRAVGETQYFGPGTRLLVL.

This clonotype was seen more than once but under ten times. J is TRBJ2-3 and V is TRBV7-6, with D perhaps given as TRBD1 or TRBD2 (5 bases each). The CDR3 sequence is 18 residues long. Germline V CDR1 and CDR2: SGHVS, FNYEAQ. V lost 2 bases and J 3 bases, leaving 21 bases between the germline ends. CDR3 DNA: TGTGCCAGCAGCTTACCAAGTCCTAGGGGACCAAGGACAGATACGCAGTATTTT. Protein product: CASSLPSPRGPRTDTQYF. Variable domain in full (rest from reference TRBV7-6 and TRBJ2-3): GAGVSQSPRYKVTKRGQDVALRCDPISGHVSLYWYRQALGQGPEFLTYFNYEAQQDKSGLPNDRFSAERPEGSISTLTIQRTEQRDSAMYRCASSLPSPRGPRTDTQYFGPGTRLTVL.

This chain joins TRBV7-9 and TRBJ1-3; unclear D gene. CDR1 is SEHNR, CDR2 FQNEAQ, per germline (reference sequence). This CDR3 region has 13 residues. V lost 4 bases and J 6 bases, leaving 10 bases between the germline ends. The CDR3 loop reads CASSSQFANTIYF. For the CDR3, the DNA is TGTGCCAGCAGCTCACAGTTTGCAAACACCATATATTTT.

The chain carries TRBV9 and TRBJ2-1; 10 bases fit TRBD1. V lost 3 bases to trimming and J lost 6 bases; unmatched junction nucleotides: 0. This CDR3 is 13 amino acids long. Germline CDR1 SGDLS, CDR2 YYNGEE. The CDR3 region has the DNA TGTGCCAGCAGCGGGACAGGGGGCAATGAGCAGTTCTTC. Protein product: CASSGTGGNEQFF.

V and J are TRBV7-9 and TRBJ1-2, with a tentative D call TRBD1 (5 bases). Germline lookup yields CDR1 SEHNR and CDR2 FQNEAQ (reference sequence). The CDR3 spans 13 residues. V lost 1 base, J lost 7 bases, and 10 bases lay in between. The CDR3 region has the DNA TGTGCCAGCAGCTTAGGGGGACTAAGTGGCTACACCTTC. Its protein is CASSLGGLSGYTF. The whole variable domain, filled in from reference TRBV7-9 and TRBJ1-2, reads DTGVSQNPRHKITKRGQNVTFRCDPISEHNRLYWYRQTLGQGPEFLTYFQNEAQLEKSRLLSDRFSAERPKGSFSTLEIQRTEQGDSAMYLCASSLGGLSGYTFGSGTRLTVV.

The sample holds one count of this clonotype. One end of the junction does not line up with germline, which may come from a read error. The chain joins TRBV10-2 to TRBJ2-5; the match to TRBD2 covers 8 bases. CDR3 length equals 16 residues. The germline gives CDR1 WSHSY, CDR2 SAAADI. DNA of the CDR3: TGCTCCAGCAGTGAGTCGAAGGGGACTAGTATTGAGACCCAGTACTTC. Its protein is CSSSESKGTSIETQYF.

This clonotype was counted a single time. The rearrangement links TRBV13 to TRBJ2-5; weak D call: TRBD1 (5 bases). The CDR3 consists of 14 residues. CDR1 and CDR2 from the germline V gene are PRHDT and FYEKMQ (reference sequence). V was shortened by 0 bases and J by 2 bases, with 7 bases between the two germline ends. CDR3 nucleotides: TGTGCCAGCAGCTTAGGTTCAGGGCAAGAGACCCAGTACTTC. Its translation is CASSLGSGQETQYF.

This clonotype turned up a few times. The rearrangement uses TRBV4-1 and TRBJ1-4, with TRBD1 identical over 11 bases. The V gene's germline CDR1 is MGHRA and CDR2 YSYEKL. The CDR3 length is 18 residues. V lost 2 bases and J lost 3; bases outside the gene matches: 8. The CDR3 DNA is TGCGCCAGCAGCCAACTGGACAGGGGGCGCCTGGCTAATGAAAAACTGTTTTTT. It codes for CASSQLDRGRLANEKLFF.